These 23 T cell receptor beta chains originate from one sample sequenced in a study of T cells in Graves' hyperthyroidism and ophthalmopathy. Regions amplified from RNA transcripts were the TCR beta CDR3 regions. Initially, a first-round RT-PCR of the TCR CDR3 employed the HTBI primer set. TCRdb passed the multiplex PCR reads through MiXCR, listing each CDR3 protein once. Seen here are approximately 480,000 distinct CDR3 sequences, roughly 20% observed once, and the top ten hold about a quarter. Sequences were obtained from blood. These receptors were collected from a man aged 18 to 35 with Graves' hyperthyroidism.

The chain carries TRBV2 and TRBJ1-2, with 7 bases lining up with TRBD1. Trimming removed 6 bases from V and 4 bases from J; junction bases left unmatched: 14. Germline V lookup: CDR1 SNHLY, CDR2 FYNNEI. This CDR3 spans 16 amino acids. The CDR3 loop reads CASRPKGTAVGYGYTF. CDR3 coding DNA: TGTGCCAGCAGGCCGAAAGGGACAGCAGTGGGCTATGGCTACACCTTC.

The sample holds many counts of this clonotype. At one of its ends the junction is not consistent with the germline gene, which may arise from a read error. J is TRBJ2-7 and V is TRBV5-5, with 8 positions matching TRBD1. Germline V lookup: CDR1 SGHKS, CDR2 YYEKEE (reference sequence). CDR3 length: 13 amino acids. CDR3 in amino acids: CASRAIGQGKSRF. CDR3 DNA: TGTGCCAGCAGGGCTATCGGACAGGGAAAATCGCGATTC.

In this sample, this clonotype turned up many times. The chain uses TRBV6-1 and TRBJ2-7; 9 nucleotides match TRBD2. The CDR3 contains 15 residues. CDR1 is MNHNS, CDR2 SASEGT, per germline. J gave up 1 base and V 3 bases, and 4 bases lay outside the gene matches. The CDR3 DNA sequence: TGTGCCAGCAGTGACATTAGCGGGAGTTCCTACGAGCAGTACTTC. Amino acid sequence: CASSDISGSSYEQYF.

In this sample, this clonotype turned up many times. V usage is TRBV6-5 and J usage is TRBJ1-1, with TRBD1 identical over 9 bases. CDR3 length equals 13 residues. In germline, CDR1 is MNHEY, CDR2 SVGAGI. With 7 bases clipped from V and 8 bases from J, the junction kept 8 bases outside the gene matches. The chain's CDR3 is CASTYHTGGEAFF. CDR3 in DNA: TGTGCCAGCACTTATCATACAGGGGGCGAAGCTTTCTTT.

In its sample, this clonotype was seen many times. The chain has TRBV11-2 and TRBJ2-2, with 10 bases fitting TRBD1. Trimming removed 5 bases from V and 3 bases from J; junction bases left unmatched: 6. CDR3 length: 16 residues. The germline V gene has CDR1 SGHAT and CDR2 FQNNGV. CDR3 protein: CASSPDRGPHTGELFF. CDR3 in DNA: TGTGCCAGCAGCCCTGACAGGGGGCCTCACACCGGGGAGCTGTTTTTT.

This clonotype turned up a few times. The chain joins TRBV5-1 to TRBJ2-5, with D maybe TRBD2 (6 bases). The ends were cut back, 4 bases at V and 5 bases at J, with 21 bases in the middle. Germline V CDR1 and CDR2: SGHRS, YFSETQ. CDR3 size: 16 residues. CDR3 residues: CASSHTGTVLGETQYF. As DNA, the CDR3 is TGCGCCAGCAGCCACACCGGGACTGTTCTTGGGGAGACCCAGTACTTC.

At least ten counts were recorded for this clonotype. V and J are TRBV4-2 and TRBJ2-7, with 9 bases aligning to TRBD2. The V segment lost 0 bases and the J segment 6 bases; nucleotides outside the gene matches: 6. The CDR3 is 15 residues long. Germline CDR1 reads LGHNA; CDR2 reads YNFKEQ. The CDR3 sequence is CASSQEEGSGGEQYF. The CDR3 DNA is TGTGCCAGCAGCCAAGAGGAGGGTAGCGGGGGCGAGCAGTACTTC.

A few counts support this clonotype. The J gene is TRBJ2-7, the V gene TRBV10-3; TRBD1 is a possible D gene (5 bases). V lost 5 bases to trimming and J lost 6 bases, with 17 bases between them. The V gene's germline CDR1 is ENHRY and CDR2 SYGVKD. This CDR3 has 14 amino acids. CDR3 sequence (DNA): TGTGCCATCAGTACCCCAGGGAATTGGTTCGAGCAGTACTTC. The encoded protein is CAISTPGNWFEQYF.

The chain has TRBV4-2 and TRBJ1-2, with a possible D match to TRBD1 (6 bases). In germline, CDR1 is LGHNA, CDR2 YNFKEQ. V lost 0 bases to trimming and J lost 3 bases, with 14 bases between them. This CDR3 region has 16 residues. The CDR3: CASSQDSKTGDYGYTF. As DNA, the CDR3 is TGTGCCAGCAGCCAAGATAGTAAGACAGGAGACTATGGCTACACCTTC.

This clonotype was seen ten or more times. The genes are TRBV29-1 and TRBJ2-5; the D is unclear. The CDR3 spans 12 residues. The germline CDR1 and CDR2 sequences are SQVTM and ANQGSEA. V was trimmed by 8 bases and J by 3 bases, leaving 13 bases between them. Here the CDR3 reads CSPRLREETQYF. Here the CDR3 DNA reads TGCAGCCCGAGACTGAGAGAAGAGACCCAGTACTTC.

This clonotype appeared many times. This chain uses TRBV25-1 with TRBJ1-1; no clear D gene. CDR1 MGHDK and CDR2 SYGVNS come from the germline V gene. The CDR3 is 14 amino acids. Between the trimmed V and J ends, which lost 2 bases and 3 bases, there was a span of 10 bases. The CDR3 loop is CASSEVGKHTEAFF. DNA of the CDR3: TGTGCCAGCAGTGAAGTAGGGAAGCACACTGAAGCTTTCTTT.

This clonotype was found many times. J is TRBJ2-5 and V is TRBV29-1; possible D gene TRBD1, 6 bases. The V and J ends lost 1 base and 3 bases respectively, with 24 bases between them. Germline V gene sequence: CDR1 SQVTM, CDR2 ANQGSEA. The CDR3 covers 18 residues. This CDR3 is CSVEGLPGHLIGEETQYF. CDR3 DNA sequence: TGCAGCGTTGAAGGGCTCCCGGGACACCTGATAGGAGAAGAGACCCAGTACTTC.

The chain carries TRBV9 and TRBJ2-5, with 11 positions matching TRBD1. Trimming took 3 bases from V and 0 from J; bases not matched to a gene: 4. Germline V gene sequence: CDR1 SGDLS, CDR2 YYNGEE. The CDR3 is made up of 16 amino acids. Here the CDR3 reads CASSARTGGYQETQYF. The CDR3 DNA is TGTGCCAGCAGCGCCCGGACAGGGGGCTACCAAGAGACCCAGTACTTC. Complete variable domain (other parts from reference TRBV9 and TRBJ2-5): DSGVTQTPKHLITATGQRVTLRCSPRSGDLSVYWYQQSLDQGLQFLIQYYNGEERAKGNILERFSAQQFPDLHSELNLSSLELGDSALYFCASSARTGGYQETQYFGPGTRLLVL.

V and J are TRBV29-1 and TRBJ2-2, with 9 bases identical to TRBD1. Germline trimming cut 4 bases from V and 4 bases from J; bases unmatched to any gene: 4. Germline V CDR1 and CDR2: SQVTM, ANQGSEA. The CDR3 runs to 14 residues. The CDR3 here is CSVVTGGSTGELFF. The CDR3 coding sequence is TGCAGCGTTGTGACAGGGGGATCCACCGGGGAGCTGTTTTTT.

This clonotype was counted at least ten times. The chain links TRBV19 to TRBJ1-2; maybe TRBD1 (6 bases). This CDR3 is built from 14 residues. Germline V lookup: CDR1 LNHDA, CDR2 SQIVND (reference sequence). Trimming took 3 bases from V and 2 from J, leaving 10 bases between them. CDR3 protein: CASSIQGMNYGYTF. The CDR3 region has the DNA TGTGCCAGTAGTATCCAGGGGATGAACTATGGCTACACCTTC.

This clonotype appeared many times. The CDR3 DNA reads as TGCAGTGCATCGACAGGGAGGTCTTACGAGCAGTACTTC. Protein: CSASTGRSYEQYF. The chain uses TRBV20-1 and TRBJ2-7; D is perhaps TRBD1 (7 bases). Trimming left V 6 bases short and J 4 bases short, with 16 bases between. Germline CDR1 reads DFQATT; CDR2 reads SNEGSKA (reference sequence). The CDR3 extends over 13 amino acids.

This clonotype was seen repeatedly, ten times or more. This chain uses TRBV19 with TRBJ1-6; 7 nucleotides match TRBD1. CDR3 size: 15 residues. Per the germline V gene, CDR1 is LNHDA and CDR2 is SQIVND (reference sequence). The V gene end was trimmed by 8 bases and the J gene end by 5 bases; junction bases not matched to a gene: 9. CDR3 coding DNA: TGTGCCAGTCGTGGCGGGGACAGAAATAATTCACCCCTCCACTTT. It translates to CASRGGDRNNSPLHF.

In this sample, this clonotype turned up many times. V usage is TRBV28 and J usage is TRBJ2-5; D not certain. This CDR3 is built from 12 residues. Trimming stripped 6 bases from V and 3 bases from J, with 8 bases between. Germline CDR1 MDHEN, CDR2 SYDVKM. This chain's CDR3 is CASSRREETQYF. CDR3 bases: TGTGCCAGCAGCCGACGGGAAGAGACCCAGTACTTC.

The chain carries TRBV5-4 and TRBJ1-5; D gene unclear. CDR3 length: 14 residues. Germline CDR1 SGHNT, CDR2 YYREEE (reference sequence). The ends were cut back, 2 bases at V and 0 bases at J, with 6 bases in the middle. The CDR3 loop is CASSLYNSNQPQHF. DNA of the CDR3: TGTGCCAGCAGCTTATATAATAGCAATCAGCCCCAGCATTTT.

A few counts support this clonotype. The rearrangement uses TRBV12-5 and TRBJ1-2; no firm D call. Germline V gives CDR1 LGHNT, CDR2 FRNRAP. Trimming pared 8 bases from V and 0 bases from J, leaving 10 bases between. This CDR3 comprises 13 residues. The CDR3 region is CASSTGTNYGYTF. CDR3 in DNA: TGTGCTAGTAGCACGGGTACTAACTATGGCTACACCTTC.

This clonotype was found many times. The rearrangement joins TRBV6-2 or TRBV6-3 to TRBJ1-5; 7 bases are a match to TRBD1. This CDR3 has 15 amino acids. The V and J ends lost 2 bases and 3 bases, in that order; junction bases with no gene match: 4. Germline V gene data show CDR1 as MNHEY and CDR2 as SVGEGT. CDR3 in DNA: TGTGCCAGCAGTTACCCGGGACAGCTCAATCAGCCCCAGCATTTT. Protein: CASSYPGQLNQPQHF.

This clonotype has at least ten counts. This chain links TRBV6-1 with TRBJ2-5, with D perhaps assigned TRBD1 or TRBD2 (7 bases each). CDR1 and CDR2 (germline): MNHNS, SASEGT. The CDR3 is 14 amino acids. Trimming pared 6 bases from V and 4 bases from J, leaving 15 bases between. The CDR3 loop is CASSQTGRGETQYF. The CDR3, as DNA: TGTGCCAGCAGCCAGACAGGGAGGGGAGAGACCCAGTACTTC.

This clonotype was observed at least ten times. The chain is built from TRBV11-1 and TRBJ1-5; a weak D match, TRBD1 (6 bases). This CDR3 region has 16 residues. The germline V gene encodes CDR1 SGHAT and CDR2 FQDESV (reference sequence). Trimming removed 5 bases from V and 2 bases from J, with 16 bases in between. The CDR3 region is CASSTNRDRRNQPQHF. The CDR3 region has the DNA TGTGCCAGCAGCACAAACAGGGATCGGCGCAATCAGCCCCAGCATTTT.